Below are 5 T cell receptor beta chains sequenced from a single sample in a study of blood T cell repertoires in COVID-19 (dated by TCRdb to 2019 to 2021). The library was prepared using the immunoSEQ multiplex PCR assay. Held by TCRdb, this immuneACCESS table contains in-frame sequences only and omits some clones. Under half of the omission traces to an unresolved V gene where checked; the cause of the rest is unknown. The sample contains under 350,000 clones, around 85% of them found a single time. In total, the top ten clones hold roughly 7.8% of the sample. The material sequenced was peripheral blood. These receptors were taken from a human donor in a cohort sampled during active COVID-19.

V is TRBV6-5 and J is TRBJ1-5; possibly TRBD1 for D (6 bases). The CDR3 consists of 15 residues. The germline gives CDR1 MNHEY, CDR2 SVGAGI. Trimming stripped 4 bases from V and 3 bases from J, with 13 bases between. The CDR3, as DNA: TGTGCCAGCAGTTTCGGGGGGGGCTACAATCAGCCCCAGCATTTT. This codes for CASSFGGGYNQPQHF.

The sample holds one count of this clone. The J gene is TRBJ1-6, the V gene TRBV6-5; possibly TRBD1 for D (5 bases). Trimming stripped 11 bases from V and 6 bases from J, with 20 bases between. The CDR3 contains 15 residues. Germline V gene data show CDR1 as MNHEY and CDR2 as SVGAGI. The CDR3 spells CAESAGFSLNSPLHF. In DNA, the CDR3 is TGTGCCGAGAGCGCAGGGTTCTCGCTTAATTCACCCCTCCACTTT.

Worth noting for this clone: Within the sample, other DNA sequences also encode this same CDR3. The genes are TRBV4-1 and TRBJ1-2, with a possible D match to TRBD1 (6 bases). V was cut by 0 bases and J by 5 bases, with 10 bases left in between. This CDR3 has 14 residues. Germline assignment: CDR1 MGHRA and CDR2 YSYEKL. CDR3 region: CASSQDRGGYGYTF. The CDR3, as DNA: TGCGCCAGCAGCCAAGATCGAGGGGGATATGGCTACACCTTC.

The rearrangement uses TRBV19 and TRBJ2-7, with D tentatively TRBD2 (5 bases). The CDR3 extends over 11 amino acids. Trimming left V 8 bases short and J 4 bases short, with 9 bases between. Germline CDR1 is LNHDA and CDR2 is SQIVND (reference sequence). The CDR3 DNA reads TGTGCCAGTTCGGGGAGTTACGAGCAGTACTTC. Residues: CASSGSYEQYF.

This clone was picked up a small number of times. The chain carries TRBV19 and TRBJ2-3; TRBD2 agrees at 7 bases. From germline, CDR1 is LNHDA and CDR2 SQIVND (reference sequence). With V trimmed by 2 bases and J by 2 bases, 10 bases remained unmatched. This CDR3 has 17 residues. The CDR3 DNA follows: TGTGCCAGTAGTATACGGAACCGGGGGGTCAACACAGATACGCAGTATTTT. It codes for CASSIRNRGVNTDTQYF.